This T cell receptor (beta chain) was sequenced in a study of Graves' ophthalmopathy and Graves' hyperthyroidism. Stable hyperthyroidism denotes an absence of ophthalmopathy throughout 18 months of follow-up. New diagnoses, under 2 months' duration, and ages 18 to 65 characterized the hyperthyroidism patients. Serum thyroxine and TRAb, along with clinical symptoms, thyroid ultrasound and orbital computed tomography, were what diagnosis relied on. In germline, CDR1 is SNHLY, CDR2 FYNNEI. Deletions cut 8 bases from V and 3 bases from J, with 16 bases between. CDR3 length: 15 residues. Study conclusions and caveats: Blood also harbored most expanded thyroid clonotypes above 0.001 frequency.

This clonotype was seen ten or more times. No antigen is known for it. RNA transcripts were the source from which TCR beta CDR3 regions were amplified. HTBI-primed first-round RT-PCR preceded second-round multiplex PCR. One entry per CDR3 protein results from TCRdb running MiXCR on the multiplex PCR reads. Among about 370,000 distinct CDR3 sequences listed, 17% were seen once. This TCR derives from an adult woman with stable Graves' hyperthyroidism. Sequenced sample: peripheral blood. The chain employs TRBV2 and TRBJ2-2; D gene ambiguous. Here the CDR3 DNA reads TGTGCCAGCGGTCTAACCACGGCCTACACCGGGGAGCTGTTTTTT. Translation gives CASGLTTAYTGELFF.